This T cell receptor (beta chain) comes out of a study of T cell responses to AZD1222 COVID-19 vaccine. The CDR3 runs to 18 residues. Germline lookup yields CDR1 KGHDR and CDR2 SFDVKD. Trimming cost V 4 bases and J 0 bases, with 19 bases left between them. The assay was immunoSEQ multiplex PCR, and TCRdb's table has in-frame clones only and misses some. The sample records some 150,000 clones, 85% to 95% being singletons. This chain joins TRBV24-1 and TRBJ2-3; D perhaps matches TRBD1 (6 bases). This sequence originates from an adult in good health. Sample: peripheral blood, taken on day 0 of AZD1222 vaccination. The CDR3 loop reads CATSETSMTGYSTDTQYF. The CDR3 DNA reads as TGTGCCACCAGTGAAACGTCCATGACAGGTTATAGCACAGATACGCAGTATTTT.